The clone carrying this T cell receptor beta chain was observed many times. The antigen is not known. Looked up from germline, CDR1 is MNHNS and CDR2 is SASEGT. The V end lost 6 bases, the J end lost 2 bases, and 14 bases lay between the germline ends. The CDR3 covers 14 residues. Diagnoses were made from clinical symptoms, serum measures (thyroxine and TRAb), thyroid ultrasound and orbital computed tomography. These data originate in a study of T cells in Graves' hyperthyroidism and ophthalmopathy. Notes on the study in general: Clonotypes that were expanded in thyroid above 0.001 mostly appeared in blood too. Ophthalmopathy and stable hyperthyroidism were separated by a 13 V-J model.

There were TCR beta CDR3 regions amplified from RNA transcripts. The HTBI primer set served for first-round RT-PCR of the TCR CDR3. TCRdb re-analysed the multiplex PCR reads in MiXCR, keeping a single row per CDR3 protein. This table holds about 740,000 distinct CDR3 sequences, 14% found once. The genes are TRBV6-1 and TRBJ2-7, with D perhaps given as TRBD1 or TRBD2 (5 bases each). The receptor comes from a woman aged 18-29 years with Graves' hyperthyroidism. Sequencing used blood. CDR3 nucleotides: TGTGCCAGCAGACGGGACCTGGGGGCCTACGAGCAGTACTTC. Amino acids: CASRRDLGAYEQYF.